The source of this T cell receptor (beta chain) is a study of response to subunit inactivated influenza vaccine. CDR3 size: 13 residues. CDR1 is GTSNPN, CDR2 SVGIG, per germline (reference sequence). Trimming took off 3 bases at V and 6 bases at J, with 11 bases between the two ends. TCRdb reprocessed the RT-PCR reads via MiXCR and lists one record per CDR3 protein. Of some 850,000 distinct CDR3 sequences in the sample, approximately 17% are singletons; the top ten hold about 11%. This chain joins TRBV30 and TRBJ2-2; no clear D. This receptor was obtained from a man aged 50-60 years who received an inactivated influenza vaccine. The input for sequencing was PBMCs from blood, taken 4 to 6 days after vaccination. The CDR3 here is CAWRPARAGELFF. The CDR3 DNA sequence: TGTGCCTGGAGACCGGCTAGGGCCGGGGAGCTGTTTTTT.